This entry is about one TCR beta chain. Its antigen is not known. These data come from a study of human versus mouse CDR3 diversity and MHC coevolution. Study outcomes and limitations: The lowest clonal inequality scores came from most of the three human donors.

Germline V gives CDR1 SEHNR, CDR2 FQNEAQ (reference sequence). CDR3 length: 14 amino acids. Trimming stripped 5 bases from V and 1 base from J, with 11 bases between. Libraries were prepared by immunoSEQ multiplex PCR; TCRdb keeps only in-frame clonotypes and omits some of them. The sample records about 73,000 clones, 85% to 95% being singletons. The rearrangement joins TRBV7-9 to TRBJ1-1; maybe TRBD1 (6 bases). The TCR originated in a person aged 25-75 years in good health. Source material: naive CD4+ T cells from blood. Subset specified: CD45RO-negative CD62L-positive naive CD4 T cells. The CDR3 loop is CASSHETGNTEAFF. The CDR3 region has the DNA TGTGCCAGCAGCCACGAGACAGGGAACACTGAAGCTTTCTTT.